The 5 T cell receptor beta chains below come from one sample, sequenced in a study of PD-L1 blockade in urothelial cancer. Data came from immunoSEQ multiplex PCR; TCRdb stores just in-frame clones and leaves some out. The sample lists more than 55,000 clones, around 84% seen once, with 2.5% to 3.5% in the top ten. The sample was PBMCs, taken around atezolizumab (anti-PD-L1) treatment. The receptors originated from a man over 45 with urothelial cancer.

The CDR3 DNA reads as TGTGCCAGCAGGCAGTTTGCGGGGGAGCTCGAGCAGTACTTC. It codes for CASRQFAGELEQYF. The chain is built from TRBV7-2 and TRBJ2-7, with 7 positions matching TRBD2. Germline lookup yields CDR1 SGHTA and CDR2 FQGNSA. With V trimmed by 6 bases and J by 6 bases, 11 bases remained unmatched. The CDR3 has 14 amino acids.

The V and J genes are TRBV29-1 and TRBJ1-4, with TRBD1 matching over 11 bases. The germline V gene has CDR1 SQVTM and CDR2 ANQGSEA. The CDR3 consists of 12 residues. The V and J ends lost 6 bases and 7 bases, in that order; junction bases with no gene match: 1. The CDR3 protein is CSVGQGVEKLFF. In DNA form, the CDR3 reads TGCAGCGTGGGACAGGGGGTTGAAAAACTGTTTTTT.

The chain recombines TRBV11-3 with TRBJ2-2, with D possibly TRBD2 on 6 matching bases. V was clipped by 3 bases and J by 1 base, with 6 bases between them. Germline loops: CDR1 SGHNT, CDR2 YENEEA. The CDR3 consists of 14 residues. DNA of the CDR3: TGTGCCAGCAGCTTGGGGGGGAACACCGGGGAGCTGTTTTTT. Amino acids: CASSLGGNTGELFF.

The V gene is TRBV11-2, the J gene TRBJ2-2; D ambiguous. The CDR3 length is 13 residues. V gave up 3 bases and J gave up 0 bases, with 2 bases separating them. Germline V lookup: CDR1 SGHAT, CDR2 FQNNGV. This CDR3 reads CASSFTNTGELFF. In nucleotides, the CDR3 is TGTGCCAGCAGCTTCACGAACACCGGGGAGCTGTTTTTT. Full variable domain (rest looked up from reference TRBV11-2 and TRBJ2-2): EAGVAQSPRYKIIEKRQSVAFWCNPISGHATLYWYQQILGQGPKLLIQFQNNGVVDDSQLPKDRFSAERLKGVDSTLKIQPAKLEDSAVYLCASSFTNTGELFFGEGSRLTVL.

V and J are TRBV5-1 and TRBJ2-3; 8 bases line up with TRBD2. The germline CDR1 and CDR2 sequences are SGHRS and YFSETQ. This CDR3 contains 16 residues. The V and J ends lost 4 bases and 2 bases, in that order; junction bases with no gene match: 9. CDR3 in DNA: TGCGCCAGCAGCAACGGACTAGCAGAATACACAGATACGCAGTATTTT. Translation: CASSNGLAEYTDTQYF. Complete variable domain (other parts from reference TRBV5-1 and TRBJ2-3): KAGVTQTPRYLIKTRGQQVTLSCSPISGHRSVSWYQQTPGQGLQFLFEYFSETQRNKGNFPGRFSGRQFSNSRSEMNVSTLELGDSALYLCASSNGLAEYTDTQYFGPGTRLTVL.